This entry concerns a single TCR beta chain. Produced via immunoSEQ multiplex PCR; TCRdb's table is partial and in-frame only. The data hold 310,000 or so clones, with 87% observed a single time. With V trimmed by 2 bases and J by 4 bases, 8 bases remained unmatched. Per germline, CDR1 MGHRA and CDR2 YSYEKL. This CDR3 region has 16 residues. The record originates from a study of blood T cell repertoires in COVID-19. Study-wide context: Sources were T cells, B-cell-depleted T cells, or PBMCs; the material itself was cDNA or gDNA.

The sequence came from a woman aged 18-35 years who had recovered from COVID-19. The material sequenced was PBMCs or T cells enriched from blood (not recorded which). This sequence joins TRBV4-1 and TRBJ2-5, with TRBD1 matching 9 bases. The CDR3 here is CASSQRQGDGGETQYF. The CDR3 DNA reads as TGCGCCAGCAGCCAACGACAGGGGGATGGCGGAGAGACCCAGTACTTC.